This TCR beta chain was sequenced during a study of OX40 agonist ivuxolimab in advanced cancers. Study details: Patients were treated with ivuxolimab, an agonistic anti-OX40 (CD134) antibody. Patient treatment consisted of intravenous ivuxolimab administration every 2 weeks at 0.01 to 10 mg/kg. Age averaged about 60 years (range roughly 20 to 90), and around 78% were male. The study's findings and limits: Part of the nonresponder group also had normalized T-cell clonal expansion that was low.

Produced via immunoSEQ multiplex PCR; TCRdb's table is partial and in-frame only. The sample has about 64,000 clones, over 80% seen once; the top ten hold approximately 3%. This CDR3 region has 12 residues. Germline-derived CDR1 and CDR2 are LNHDA and SQIVND (reference sequence). V shed 5 bases and J 11 bases; nucleotides not matched to a gene: 7. This clone was counted between two and nine times. What it recognizes is unknown. The receptor was derived from an adult with an advanced solid tumor such as melanoma, head and neck, liver or kidney cancer. V is TRBV19 and J is TRBJ1-1, with 8 bases matching TRBD1. Sequencing was performed on CD4+ or CD8+ T cells sorted from blood, taken in a trial of the OX40 agonist ivuxolimab. In nucleotides, the CDR3 is TGTGCCAGTAGTCAGGGGGCGCCGGATGCTTTCTTT. Translation gives CASSQGAPDAFF.